This T cell receptor beta chain came from a study of T cell responses to AZD1222 COVID-19 vaccine. Study-level information: Whether given at about 4 or about 12 weeks, second doses were pooled.

TCRdb's table, derived via immunoSEQ multiplex PCR, lists solely in-frame clones and lacks some. Of 100,000 or so clones listed, 70% to 90% were seen once; the top ten hold around 8.4%. Of note for this clone: The target antigen is unknown.

Study results and limitations: Unmutated variant regions reportedly attract nearly half of all spike-specific TCRs. Across the whole spike, CD4 TCRs peaked at regions 160-218 and 743-854. Donors were largely white British and mainly female; clonal diversity was possibly underestimated.

CDR1 is SGHVS, CDR2 FNYEAQ, per germline. The CDR3 consists of 16 residues. V shed 1 base and J 6 bases; nucleotides not matched to a gene: 8. This receptor was taken from an adult in good health. The sample in question was peripheral blood, obtained on day 0 of AZD1222 vaccination. The genes are TRBV7-6 and TRBJ2-2; 7 bases map to TRBD2. The CDR3 loop is CASSLVARETAGELFF. As DNA, the CDR3 is TGTGCCAGCAGCTTAGTGGCGCGGGAGACGGCCGGGGAGCTGTTTTTT.